These 27 T cell receptor beta chains share one sample of origin, sequenced in a study of blood T cell repertoires in COVID-19. Some clones are missing from TCRdb's copy, which holds only in-frame ones; the method was immunoSEQ multiplex PCR. The sample holds about 300,000 clones; about 81% are singletons and the top ten take about 1.6%. Specimen: peripheral blood. The receptors here all came from a human donor with COVID-19, enrolled during active disease. The donor label of this sample is uncertain.

This clone was seen just once. This chain connects TRBV7-2 to TRBJ2-7, with 8 nucleotides matching TRBD2. The CDR3 loop spans 15 amino acids. Germline lookup yields CDR1 SGHTA and CDR2 FQGNSA. After removal of 1 base from V and 3 bases from J, the junction contained 5 bases not matched to a gene. This CDR3 reads CASSLVGSGNYEQYF. The CDR3, as DNA: TGTGCCAGCAGCTTAGTGGGTAGCGGGAACTACGAGCAGTACTTC.

The CDR3 DNA is TGTGCCAGCACAGACAGGCTTAGCTACGAGCAGTACTTC. Amino acids: CASTDRLSYEQYF. This sequence joins TRBV28 and TRBJ2-7; D might be TRBD1 (6 bases). The CDR3 consists of 13 residues. Germline CDR1 is MDHEN and CDR2 is SYDVKM. V was trimmed by 7 bases and J by 3 bases, leaving 13 bases between them. The entire variable domain, with the rest obtained from reference TRBV28 and TRBJ2-7, is as follows: DVKVTQSSRYLVKRTGEKVFLECVQDMDHENMFWYRQDPGLGLRLIYFSYDVKMKEKGDIPEGYSVSREKKERFSLILESASTNQTSMYLCASTDRLSYEQYFGPGTRLTVT.

This rearrangement joins TRBV30 to TRBJ2-7; 11 bases align to TRBD2. CDR3 length: 14 residues. The ends lost 5 bases at V and 6 bases at J; junction bases unmatched: 9. CDR1 and CDR2 from the germline V gene are GTSNPN and SVGIG (reference sequence). CDR3 nucleotides: TGTGCCTGGGATATACTAGCGGGAGCCGCCGAGCAGTACTTC. It codes for CAWDILAGAAEQYF.

The chain carries TRBV7-8 and TRBJ2-3; no firm D call. CDR3 size: 16 residues. In germline, CDR1 is SGHVS, CDR2 FQNEAQ. Trimming left V 1 base short and J 0 bases short, with 11 bases between. CDR3 nucleotide sequence: TGTGCCAGCAGCTTAGTTGTTCCGACTAGCACAGATACGCAGTATTTT. Translating gives CASSLVVPTSTDTQYF.

This rearrangement joins TRBV29-1 to TRBJ2-5; 11 nucleotides align to TRBD2. The CDR3 is 15 residues long. The V segment lost 5 bases and the J segment 4 bases; nucleotides outside the gene matches: 9. Germline values: CDR1 SQVTM, CDR2 ANQGSEA. The CDR3: CSVSPLAGGSETQYF. The CDR3 coding sequence is TGCAGCGTTAGTCCCCTAGCGGGAGGCTCAGAGACCCAGTACTTC.

This sequence joins TRBV6-5 and TRBJ2-1, with 8 bases that match TRBD2. CDR1 is MNHEY and CDR2 is SVGAGI in the germline V gene. The CDR3 runs 15 residues. Trimming at V came to 8 bases and at J to 1 base, leaving 7 bases not matched to a gene. The CDR3 loop reads CASFGAGGSYNEQFF. DNA for the CDR3: TGTGCCAGCTTTGGGGCGGGAGGATCCTACAATGAGCAGTTCTTC.

This chain connects TRBV5-1 to TRBJ2-7; 8 bases are a match to TRBD2. The CDR3 sequence is 16 residues long. V shed 0 bases and J 0 bases; nucleotides not matched to a gene: 5. Germline-derived CDR1 and CDR2 are SGHRS and YFSETQ. CDR3 sequence reads: CASSLELAVNSYEQYF. Here the CDR3 DNA reads TGCGCCAGCAGCTTGGAACTAGCGGTGAACTCCTACGAGCAGTACTTC.

This clone showed up just once. This chain links TRBV4-1 with TRBJ1-5, with 8 bases that match TRBD1. With 2 bases clipped from V and 3 bases from J, the junction kept 15 bases outside the gene matches. The germline V gene has CDR1 MGHRA and CDR2 YSYEKL. The CDR3 totals 19 residues. As DNA, the CDR3 is TGCGCCAGCAGCCAACCTCCGACAGGGGACCTAAGGAACAATCAGCCCCAGCATTTT. Protein sequence: CASSQPPTGDLRNNQPQHF.

The CDR3 DNA follows: TGTGCCAGCAGCCTCGGGTCGGAAGAGACCCAGTACTTC. It is translated as CASSLGSEETQYF. J is TRBJ2-5 and V is TRBV6-6, with unresolved D. Germline CDR1 and CDR2: MNHNY and SVGAGI (reference sequence). V lost 6 bases, J lost 3 bases, and 11 bases lay in between. The CDR3 extends over 13 amino acids.

The gene calls are TRBV2 and TRBJ2-1; 12 bases are a match to TRBD2. After removal of 3 bases from V and 12 bases from J, the junction contained 9 bases not matched to a gene. The germline CDR1 and CDR2 sequences are SNHLY and FYNNEI. CDR3 length equals 15 residues. The CDR3 is CASSDVLAGGYTQFF. DNA for the CDR3: TGTGCCAGCAGTGATGTTCTAGCGGGAGGGTACACGCAGTTCTTC.

This chain connects TRBV7-9 to TRBJ1-1, with D possibly being TRBD1 (5 bases). CDR3 size: 17 residues. Trimming left V 11 bases short and J 0 bases short, with 25 bases between. CDR1 is SEHNR, CDR2 FQNEAQ, per germline (reference sequence). The CDR3 loop is CAGGGKEGASLNTEAFF. CDR3 bases: TGTGCCGGCGGCGGTAAGGAAGGGGCGTCTTTGAACACTGAAGCTTTCTTT.

J is TRBJ1-3 and V is TRBV5-4; D is unresolved. CDR1 and CDR2 (germline): SGHNT, YYREEE (reference sequence). V dropped 4 bases and J dropped 2 bases, with 13 bases sitting between them. This CDR3 is built from 15 residues. CDR3 sequence (DNA): TGTGCCAGCAGCCCGGAGTCCGGGGCTGGAAACACCATATATTTT. Translation gives CASSPESGAGNTIYF.

This clone was detected once. The chain has TRBV9 and TRBJ2-3; TRBD2 is a possible D gene (6 bases). This CDR3 region has 14 residues. Germline V CDR1 and CDR2: SGDLS, YYNGEE. V lost 0 bases to trimming and J lost 4 bases, with 9 bases between them. CDR3 amino acids: CASSVAGVADTQYF. The CDR3 region has the DNA TGTGCCAGCAGCGTAGCGGGAGTGGCAGATACGCAGTATTTT.

This chain links TRBV30 with TRBJ1-3; TRBD1 aligns across 7 bases. V gave up 7 bases and J gave up 4 bases; unmatched junction bases: 7. The CDR3 length is 13 residues. The germline V gene encodes CDR1 GTSNPN and CDR2 SVGIG (reference sequence). The CDR3 loop is CASTGTSGNTIYF. DNA of the CDR3: TGTGCCTCGACAGGGACCTCCGGAAACACCATATATTTT.

This chain uses TRBV18 with TRBJ1-4, with D perhaps TRBD1 (6 bases). In germline, CDR1 is KGHSH, CDR2 LQKENI. The length of the CDR3 is 16 residues. The V and J ends lost 5 bases and 0 bases respectively, with 13 bases between them. The CDR3 DNA reads as TGTGCCAGCTCAGGGACACCAACTGCAACTAATGAAAAACTGTTTTTT. Protein product: CASSGTPTATNEKLFF.

V is TRBV4-1 and J is TRBJ2-6; TRBD1 agrees at 8 bases. The J segment lost 6 bases and the V segment lost 1 base, leaving 2 bases of the junction unmatched. This CDR3 is built from 15 residues. In germline, CDR1 is MGHRA, CDR2 YSYEKL. As DNA, the CDR3 is TGCGCCAGCAGCCAAGTGGACAGGGAGGCCAACGTCCTGACTTTC. This codes for CASSQVDREANVLTF.

Of note for this clone: The junction departs from germline at one end; a sequencing error may be responsible. The V and J genes are TRBV5-1 and TRBJ2-7, with 11 nucleotides matching TRBD2. Per germline, CDR1 SGHRS and CDR2 YFSETQ. The CDR3 covers 16 residues. CDR3 region: CASTLGTSGNYYEQYF. The DNA of the CDR3 is TGCGCCAGCACCTTGGGGACTAGCGGCAACTACTACGAGCAGTACTTC.

The chain is built from TRBV4-1 and TRBJ2-5; 8 bases agree with TRBD2. The germline V gene has CDR1 MGHRA and CDR2 YSYEKL. This CDR3 spans 15 amino acids. Losses at the gene ends were 0 bases for V and 9 bases for J; bases not matched to a gene: 9. For the CDR3, the DNA is TGCGCCAGCAGCCAAGATCTAGCGGGTGGACTTTCCCAGTACTTC. Its protein product is CASSQDLAGGLSQYF.

This sequence joins TRBV29-1 and TRBJ1-2; TRBD1 might be the D (6 bases). CDR1 and CDR2 from the germline V gene are SQVTM and ANQGSEA. The CDR3 covers 13 residues. The V end was cut by 0 bases, the J end by 8 bases, with 13 bases between. The CDR3 coding sequence is TGCAGCGTTGAAGAAATCAGGGGTCGCGGCTACACCTTC. Its translation is CSVEEIRGRGYTF.

This chain links TRBV6-5 with TRBJ2-2; D not resolved. CDR1 is MNHEY, CDR2 SVGAGI, per germline. The V gene lost 5 bases and the J gene lost 2 bases, with 9 bases spanning the gap. This CDR3 is built from 14 residues. DNA for the CDR3: TGTGCCAGCAGTCCCTCCCCCAACACCGGGGAGCTGTTTTTT. This sequence encodes CASSPSPNTGELFF.

The V gene is TRBV28, the J gene TRBJ1-1; D perhaps matches TRBD1 (6 bases). Trimming took off 7 bases at V and 4 bases at J, with 16 bases between the two ends. The germline gives CDR1 MDHEN, CDR2 SYDVKM. The CDR3 loop spans 14 amino acids. This CDR3 is CASNPSGDVTEAFF. The CDR3 coding sequence is TGTGCCAGCAATCCCTCAGGGGATGTCACTGAAGCTTTCTTT.

The chain is built from TRBV19 and TRBJ2-5; D unclear. The CDR3 covers 15 residues. Germline CDR1 is LNHDA and CDR2 is SQIVND (reference sequence). V lost 3 bases and J 1 base, leaving 12 bases between the germline ends. CDR3 in amino acids: CASSIRLGLQETQYF. The CDR3 coding sequence is TGTGCCAGTAGTATTCGGCTAGGCCTCCAAGAGACCCAGTACTTC.

The chain uses TRBV28 and TRBJ2-7; 8 nucleotides match TRBD1. Germline V CDR1 and CDR2: MDHEN, SYDVKM. Trimming removed 4 bases from V and 6 bases from J; junction bases left unmatched: 17. The CDR3 runs 17 residues. The CDR3 DNA sequence: TGTGCCAGCAGTTCCTACGGACAGGGTTTATCCTCCGGCGAGCAGTACTTC. Translation: CASSSYGQGLSSGEQYF. Using reference TRBV28 and TRBJ2-7 for the parts outside the CDR3, the full variable domain is DVKVTQSSRYLVKRTGEKVFLECVQDMDHENMFWYRQDPGLGLRLIYFSYDVKMKEKGDIPEGYSVSREKKERFSLILESASTNQTSMYLCASSSYGQGLSSGEQYFGPGTRLTVT.

The rearrangement uses TRBV4-2 and TRBJ1-2; 8 bases are a match to TRBD1. Germline V gives CDR1 LGHNA, CDR2 YNFKEQ. The ends lost 3 bases at V and 0 bases at J; junction bases unmatched: 12. The CDR3 loop spans 18 amino acids. CDR3 amino acids: CASSHTPGGRRANYGYTF. The DNA of the CDR3 is TGTGCCAGCAGCCATACGCCAGGGGGCCGCCGAGCTAACTATGGCTACACCTTC.

The chain is built from TRBV7-2 and TRBJ1-1, with 9 nucleotides matching TRBD1. V shed 3 bases, J shed 6 bases, and the junction held 5 bases outside the gene matches. This CDR3 has 14 residues. Germline CDR1 reads SGHTA; CDR2 reads FQGNSA. The CDR3 region is CASSFPRTGAEAFF. In nucleotides, the CDR3 is TGTGCCAGCAGCTTTCCACGGACAGGGGCTGAAGCTTTCTTT.

The rearrangement links TRBV7-2 to TRBJ1-1; D gene unclear. Germline CDR1 is SGHTA and CDR2 is FQGNSA. The ends were cut back, 2 bases at V and 3 bases at J, with 10 bases in the middle. This CDR3 comprises 14 residues. In DNA, the CDR3 is TGTGCCAGCAGCTTACCCGCCAGGTACACTGAAGCTTTCTTT. Its protein is CASSLPARYTEAFF. Using reference TRBV7-2 and TRBJ1-1 for the parts outside the CDR3, the full variable domain is GAGVSQSPSNKVTEKGKDVELRCDPISGHTALYWYRQSLGQGLEFLIYFQGNSAPDKSGLPSDRFSAERTGGSVSTLTIQRTQQEDSAVYLCASSLPARYTEAFFGQGTRLTVV.

This clone was recorded only once. The chain is built from TRBV15 and TRBJ2-1; 9 bases fit TRBD1. V lost 5 bases and J lost 4; bases outside the gene matches: 3. The germline CDR1 and CDR2 sequences are LNHNV and YYDKDF (reference sequence). The CDR3 has 14 residues. The CDR3 region has the DNA TGTGCCACCAGCCTAGACAGGGGGTACAATGAGCAGTTCTTC. It is translated as CATSLDRGYNEQFF.